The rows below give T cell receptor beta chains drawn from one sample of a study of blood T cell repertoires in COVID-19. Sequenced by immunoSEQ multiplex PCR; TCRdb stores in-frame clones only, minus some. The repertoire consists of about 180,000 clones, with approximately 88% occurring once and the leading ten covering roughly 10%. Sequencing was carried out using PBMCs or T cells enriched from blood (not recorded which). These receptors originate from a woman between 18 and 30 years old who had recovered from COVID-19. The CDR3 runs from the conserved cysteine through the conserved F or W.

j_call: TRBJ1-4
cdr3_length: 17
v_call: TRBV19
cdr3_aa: CASSKSPGGRWTEKLFF

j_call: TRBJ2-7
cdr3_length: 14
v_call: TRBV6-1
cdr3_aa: CASSEIGGVEEQYF

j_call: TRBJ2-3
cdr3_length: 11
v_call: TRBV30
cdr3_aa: CAWTGGNAQYF

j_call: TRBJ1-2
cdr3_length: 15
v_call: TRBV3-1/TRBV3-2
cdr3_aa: CASSLYRGAGYGYTF

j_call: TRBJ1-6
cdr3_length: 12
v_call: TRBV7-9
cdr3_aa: CASSRDNSPLHF

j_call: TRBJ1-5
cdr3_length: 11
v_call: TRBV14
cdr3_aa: CASSPDQPQHF

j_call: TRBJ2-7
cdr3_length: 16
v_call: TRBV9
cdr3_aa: CASSVSPSGDSGEQYF

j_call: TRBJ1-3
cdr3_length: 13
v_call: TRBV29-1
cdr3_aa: CSAGTASGNTIYF

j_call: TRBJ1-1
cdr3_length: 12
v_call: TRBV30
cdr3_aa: CAWSAQNTEAFF

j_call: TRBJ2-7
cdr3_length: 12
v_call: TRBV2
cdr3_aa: CASRPNSGILNF

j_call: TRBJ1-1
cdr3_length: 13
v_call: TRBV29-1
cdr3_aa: CSVEKELNTEAFF

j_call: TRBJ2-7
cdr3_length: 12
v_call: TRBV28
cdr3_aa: CASSWGDYEQYF